The present entry profiles one T cell receptor (beta chain) with its context. The clone's antigen remains unknown. Within one base of it there is no much larger clone, and no base qualities were kept. CDR1 and CDR2 are read off the germline V gene as LGHNT and FRNRAP. The CDR3 runs 10 amino acids, cysteine and phenylalanine included. The DNA shown is the 30-base CDR3, in frame from base 1. This specimen comes from a study of T cell repertoires in aging, cancer and after chemotherapy (dated by TCRdb to between 2017 and 2020). Concerning the study at large: Donors spanned six age groups from 30 or younger to 70 or older, with at least three individuals per group. Alongside some 96 healthy donors serving as a reference group, the cohort included some 210 cancer patients, of whom some 90 had hematological cancers and 110 to 140 had solid cancers. Healthy donor control TCR repertoires were recorded over several months to years and showed clear clonal overlap across re-sampling. Peripheral blood TCR beta repertoires from healthy donors and cancer patients were profiled to examine immunoaging and T cell reconstitution after chemotherapy. The complete dataset included some 9 million TCR reads. General findings and caveats noted by the study authors: In healthy donors, the drop in TCR diversity with age came mainly from a loss of richness, whereas in cancer patients a loss of evenness also played a part. Significantly lower blood TCR diversity and higher clonality were observed in untreated patients with hematological or solid cancers than in age-matched healthy donors. Median generation probability increased over the chemotherapy interval in both cancer cohorts, suggesting repertoire reconstitution through rebound thymic output. According to the authors, the repertoire data do not allow conclusions to be drawn about immunological memory after chemotherapy.

Rearranged TRB sequences spanning V, D and J segments were amplified by multiplex touch-down PCR using a mixed TRB-A/B primer pool. Two consecutive PCR reactions with Phusion HS II polymerase added Illumina adapters and sample indices to the amplicons. Amplicons were gel-purified using the NucleoSpin Gel and PCR Clean-up kit and were subsequently checked with Qubit and an Agilent 2100 Bioanalyzer. Sequencing of the libraries was done on an Illumina MiSeq with paired-end, single-indexed 600-cycle runs. On the authors' methods: TRB sequences were processed with MiXCR versions 2.12 and 3.0.5. Each unique CDR3 nucleotide sequence counted as one clone, and only productive sequences with at least two reads were retained. The repertoire metrics were Shannon diversity, evenness, clonality (defined as one minus evenness), and alpha-parameterized diversity profiles covering alpha 0 to 5. The IGoR algorithm was used to compute generation probabilities of clones in paired pre- and post-chemotherapy samples. TCRdb reworked the public reads: Q25 trimming with fastp, MiXCR clone assembly, productive beta chains retained. All rows with the same CDR3 protein become a single entry with the most common DNA and genes. TCRdb's processing, not the study's, gives the V and J calls here. The sample table holds about 5,300 distinct CDR3 sequences, of which roughly 26% were seen once. The ten most abundant clones make up roughly 8% of the sample.

TCR beta rearrangements were amplified from genomic DNA extracted from peripheral blood rather than from sorted cells or RNA. This clonotype was obtained from a human donor in good health. In this chain, TRBV12-5 is recombined with TRBJ2-5; matching of 5 bases hints at TRBD1 as the D gene. Input material: blood. The nucleotide sequence reads TGTGAGGAGAAGGGGGAGACCCAGTACTTC. This translates into CEEKGETQYF.